These 2 T cell receptor beta chains were sequenced from one sample in a study of T-cell memory formation after mild COVID-19. One entry per CDR3 protein, called by TCRdb with MiXCR from the 5' RACE reads. The data show approximately 100,000 distinct CDR3 sequences, around 11% seen once. The sequenced sample consisted of PBMCs or a T cell subset sorted from them (not recorded which). These receptors were obtained from an adult woman who had mild COVID-19 (a few samples of this study predate the infection). Cell type and time point are not known.

The J gene is TRBJ2-4, the V gene TRBV29-1, with D perhaps matching TRBD1 (6 bases). Germline V gives CDR1 SQVTM, CDR2 ANQGSEA. The V and J ends lost 6 bases and 9 bases respectively, with 18 bases between them. There are 13 residues in the CDR3. The CDR3 nucleotides read TGCAGCGTCGAAACAGGGATAGGGGTCATTCAGTACTTC. It encodes CSVETGIGVIQYF.

The gene calls are TRBV5-1 and TRBJ2-3; 11 bases are shared with TRBD2. CDR3 length: 15 residues. The germline gives CDR1 SGHRS, CDR2 YFSETQ. The V and J ends lost 7 bases and 4 bases, in that order; junction bases with no gene match: 8. CDR3 residues: CASGLAGGHPDTQYF. Here the CDR3 DNA reads TGCGCCAGCGGGCTAGCGGGGGGCCACCCAGATACGCAGTATTTT.